This record covers a single T cell receptor beta chain. There are 15 residues in the CDR3. Germline loops: CDR1 SGHTA, CDR2 FQGNSA. V gave up 2 bases and J gave up 7 bases; unmatched junction bases: 7. This entry belongs to a study of blood T cell repertoires in COVID-19. Sequencing used immunoSEQ multiplex PCR; TCRdb keeps in-frame clones, though not all of them. This sample has about 120,000 clones; 80% to 90% occur once, and the top ten carry around 30%. The sequenced sample consisted of peripheral blood. The receptor's source is a man in his 70s with active or convalescent COVID-19. J is TRBJ1-4 and V is TRBV7-2; 7 bases are shared with TRBD1. CDR3 in amino acids: CASSLQTGRPEKLFF. DNA for the CDR3: TGTGCCAGCAGCTTACAGACAGGGCGCCCTGAAAAACTGTTTTTT. Looking up the rest from reference TRBV7-2 and TRBJ1-4 gives the full variable domain: GAGVSQSPSNKVTEKGKDVELRCDPISGHTALYWYRQSLGQGLEFLIYFQGNSAPDKSGLPSDRFSAERTGGSVSTLTIQRTQQEDSAVYLCASSLQTGRPEKLFFGSGTQLSVL.